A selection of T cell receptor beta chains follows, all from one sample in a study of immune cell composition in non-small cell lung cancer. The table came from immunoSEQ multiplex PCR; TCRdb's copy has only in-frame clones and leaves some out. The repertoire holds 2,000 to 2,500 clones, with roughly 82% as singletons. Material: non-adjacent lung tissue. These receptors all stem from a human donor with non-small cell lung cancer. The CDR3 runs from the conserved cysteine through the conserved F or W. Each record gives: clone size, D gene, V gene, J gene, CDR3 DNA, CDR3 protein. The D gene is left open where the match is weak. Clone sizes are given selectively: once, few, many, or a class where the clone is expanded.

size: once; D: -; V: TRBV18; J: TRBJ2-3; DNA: TGTGCCAGCTCACCATTTGGACTCGGATCCACAGATACGCAGTATTTT; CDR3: CASSPFGLGSTDTQYF
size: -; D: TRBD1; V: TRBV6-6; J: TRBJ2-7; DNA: TGTGCCAGCAGGCACAGGGGGTGGTACGAGCAGTACTTC; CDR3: CASRHRGWYEQYF
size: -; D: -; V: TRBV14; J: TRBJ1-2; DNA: TGTGCCAGCAGTTCAGGGAACTATGGCTACACCTTC; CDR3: CASSSGNYGYTF
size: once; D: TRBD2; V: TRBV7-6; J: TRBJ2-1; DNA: TGTGCCAGCAGCCCACGGGCTACTAGCGGGAGTTGGTCGGAGCAGTTCTTC; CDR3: CASSPRATSGSWSEQFF
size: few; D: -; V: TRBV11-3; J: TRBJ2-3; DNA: TGTGCCAGCAGCCCGGTGCCCACAGATACGCAGTATTTT; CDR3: CASSPVPTDTQYF
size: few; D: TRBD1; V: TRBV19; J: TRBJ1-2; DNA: TGTGCCAGTAGTGGACAGGGGGCGGGCGGCTACACCTTC; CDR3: CASSGQGAGGYTF
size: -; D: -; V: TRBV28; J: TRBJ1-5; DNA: TGTGCCAGCACTAAGCCCCAGCATTTT; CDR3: CASTKPQHF
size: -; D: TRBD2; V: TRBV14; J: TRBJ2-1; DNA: TGTGCCAGCAGCTCGGTGGGACTAGCGGGAGACCTTACCTACAATGAGCAGTTCTTC; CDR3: CASSSVGLAGDLTYNEQFF
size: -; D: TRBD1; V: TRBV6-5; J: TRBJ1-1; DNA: TGTGCCAGCAGTTACCAGGGGGGGAACACTGAAGCTTTCTTT; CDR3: CASSYQGGNTEAFF
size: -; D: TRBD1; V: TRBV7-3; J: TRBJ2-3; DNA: TGTGCCAGCAGCTTCGGGACAGACGGAAGCACAGATACGCAGTATTTT; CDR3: CASSFGTDGSTDTQYF
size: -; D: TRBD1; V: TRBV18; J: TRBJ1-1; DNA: TGTGCCAGCTCACCACCCGGGACAGGGGGTAACGGGGTGAACACTGAAGCTTTCTTT; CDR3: CASSPPGTGGNGVNTEAFF
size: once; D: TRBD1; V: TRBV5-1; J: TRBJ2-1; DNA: TGCGCCAGCAGCAAACAGACAGGGAGCTCCTACAATGAGCAGTTCTTC; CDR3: CASSKQTGSSYNEQFF
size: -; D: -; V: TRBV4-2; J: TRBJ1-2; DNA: TGTGCCAGCAGCCCGCCGGAGCCGCGGTATGGCTACACCTTC; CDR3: CASSPPEPRYGYTF